The source of this TCR beta chain is a study of blood T cells in healthy people across ages. The sample providers were healthy Caucasian people from Russia, aged about 6 to 95. Drawing of peripheral blood yielded roughly 9.3 milliliters from each donor. Total RNA was isolated from each sample in quantities of at least 6 micrograms. A sample-barcoded 5' primer and a J-beta primer mix were used in a second PCR of about 7 to 12 cycles. TCRdb processed the 5' RACE reads anew with MiXCR; each CDR3 protein has one entry. The sample yields roughly 1,000,000 distinct CDR3 sequences, under 30% seen once. V lost 7 bases and J lost 1, with 9 bases in between. The germline gives CDR1 KGHDR, CDR2 SFDVKD. The CDR3 totals 13 residues. On this clonotype itself: The antigen is unknown.

Study-wide results and caveats: Versus aged donors, long-lived donors had higher diversity and more naive CD4+ cells.

The sample also formed part of further work on T cells of mothers and their children.

The sequencing sample was made of blood. The genes are TRBV24-1 and TRBJ2-5; D may be TRBD1 or TRBD2 (5 bases each). This sequence was found in a girl under 10 years old in good health. The CDR3 loop reads CATRSGAQETQYF. The CDR3 DNA follows: TGTGCCACCAGATCCGGGGCCCAAGAGACCCAGTACTTC.